A single T cell receptor (beta chain) is shown here with its context. This sample is part of a study of CD8+CD57+ T cells in acquired aplastic anemia. V trimming: 2 bases; J trimming: 5 bases; junction bases outside the gene matches: 14. The CDR3 has 17 residues. Germline V gene sequence: CDR1 SNHLY, CDR2 FYNNEI. The template used for profiling TCR beta VDJ and CDR3 was genomic DNA. One entry per CDR3 protein results from TCRdb running MiXCR on the reads. The sample shows just over 200,000 distinct CDR3 sequences, 50% to 70% of them seen only once. Patients included in sequencing had previously demonstrated CD8+CD57+ cell expansion by flow cytometry.

The chain has TRBV2 and TRBJ2-5; TRBD2 aligns across 7 bases. The receptor was derived from a human donor with aplastic anemia. The sample taken for sequencing was sorted CD4+, CD8+, or CD8+CD57+ T cells (not recorded which) from PBMCs. CDR3 DNA sequence: TGTGCCAGCAGTGAACTTACGACGGGGGGTGGGAGGGAGACCCAGTACTTC. This gives the protein CASSELTTGGGRETQYF.